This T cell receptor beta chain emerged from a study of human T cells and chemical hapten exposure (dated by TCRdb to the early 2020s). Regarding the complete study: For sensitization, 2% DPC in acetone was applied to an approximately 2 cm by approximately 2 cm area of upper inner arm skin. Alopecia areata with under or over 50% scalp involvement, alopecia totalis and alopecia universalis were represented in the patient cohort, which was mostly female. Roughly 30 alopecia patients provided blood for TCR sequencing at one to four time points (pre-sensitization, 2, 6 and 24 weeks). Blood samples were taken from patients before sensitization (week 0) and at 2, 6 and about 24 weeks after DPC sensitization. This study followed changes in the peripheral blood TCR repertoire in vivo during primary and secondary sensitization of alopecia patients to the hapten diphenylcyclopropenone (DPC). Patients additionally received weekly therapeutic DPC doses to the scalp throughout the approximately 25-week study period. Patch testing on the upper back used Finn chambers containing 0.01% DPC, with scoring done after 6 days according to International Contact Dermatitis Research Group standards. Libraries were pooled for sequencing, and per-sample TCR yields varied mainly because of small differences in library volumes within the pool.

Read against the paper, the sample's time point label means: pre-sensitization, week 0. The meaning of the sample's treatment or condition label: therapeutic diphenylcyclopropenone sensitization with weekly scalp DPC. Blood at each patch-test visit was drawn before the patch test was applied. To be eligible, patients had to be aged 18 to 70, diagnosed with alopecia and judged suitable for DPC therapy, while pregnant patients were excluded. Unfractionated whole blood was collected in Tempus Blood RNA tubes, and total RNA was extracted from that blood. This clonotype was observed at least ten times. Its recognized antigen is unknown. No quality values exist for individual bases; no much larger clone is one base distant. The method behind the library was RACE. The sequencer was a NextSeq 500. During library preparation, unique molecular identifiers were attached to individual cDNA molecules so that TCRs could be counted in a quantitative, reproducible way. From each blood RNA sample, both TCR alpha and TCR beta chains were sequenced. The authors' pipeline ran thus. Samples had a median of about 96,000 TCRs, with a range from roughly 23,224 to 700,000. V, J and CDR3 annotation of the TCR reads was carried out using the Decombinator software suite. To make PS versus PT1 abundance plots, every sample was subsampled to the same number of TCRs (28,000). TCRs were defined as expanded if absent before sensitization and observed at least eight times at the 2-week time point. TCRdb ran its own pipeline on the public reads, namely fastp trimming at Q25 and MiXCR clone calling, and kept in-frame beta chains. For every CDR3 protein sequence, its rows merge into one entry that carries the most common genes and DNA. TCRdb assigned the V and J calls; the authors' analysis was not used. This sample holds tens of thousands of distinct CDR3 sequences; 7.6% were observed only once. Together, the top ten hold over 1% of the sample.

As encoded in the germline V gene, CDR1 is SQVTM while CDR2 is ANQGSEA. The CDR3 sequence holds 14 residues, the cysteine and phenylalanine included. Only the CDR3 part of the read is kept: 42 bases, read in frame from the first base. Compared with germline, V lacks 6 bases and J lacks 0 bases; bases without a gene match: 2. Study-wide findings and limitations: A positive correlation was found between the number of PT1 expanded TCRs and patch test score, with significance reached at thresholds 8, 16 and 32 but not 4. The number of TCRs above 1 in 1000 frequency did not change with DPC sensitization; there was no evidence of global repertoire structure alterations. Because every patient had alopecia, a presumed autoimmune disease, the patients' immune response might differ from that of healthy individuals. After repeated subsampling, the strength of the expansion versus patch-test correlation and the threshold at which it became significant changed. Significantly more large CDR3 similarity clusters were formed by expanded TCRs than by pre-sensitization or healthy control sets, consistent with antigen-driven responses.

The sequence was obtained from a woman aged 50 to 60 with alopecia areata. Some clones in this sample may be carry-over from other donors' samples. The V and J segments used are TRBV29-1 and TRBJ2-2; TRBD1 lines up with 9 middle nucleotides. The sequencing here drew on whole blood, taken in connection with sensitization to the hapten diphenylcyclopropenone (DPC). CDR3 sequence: CSVRTGANTGELFF. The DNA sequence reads TGCAGCGTCCGGACAGGGGCGAACACCGGGGAGCTGTTTTTT.